The T cell receptor (beta chain) described here comes from a study of Tregs in tolerant kidney transplant recipients. Study-wide background: Antibodies separated recipient from donor cells. Whole-study findings and limits: No direct test of biological reproducibility was done here.

Concerning this clone: As yet, its antigen is unknown.

TCRdb's copy holds only in-frame clones and misses some; the assay was immunoSEQ multiplex PCR. The top ten clones hold approximately 0.39% of a sample with 35,000 to 50,000 clones, 95% to 96% of them seen once. V dropped 5 bases and J dropped 8; count of bases not matched to a gene: 7. Germline V gene sequence: CDR1 MGHRA, CDR2 YSYEKL. The CDR3 is 13 residues long. Sequencing was done on a sample of Tregs from blood cultured with allogeneic cells. The source of this sequence is a human donor in good health. This chain links TRBV4-1 with TRBJ2-3; 7 nucleotides align to TRBD1. In DNA form, the CDR3 reads TGCGCCAGCAGCGTACAGGGGTGGAGTACGCAGTATTTT. Protein product: CASSVQGWSTQYF.